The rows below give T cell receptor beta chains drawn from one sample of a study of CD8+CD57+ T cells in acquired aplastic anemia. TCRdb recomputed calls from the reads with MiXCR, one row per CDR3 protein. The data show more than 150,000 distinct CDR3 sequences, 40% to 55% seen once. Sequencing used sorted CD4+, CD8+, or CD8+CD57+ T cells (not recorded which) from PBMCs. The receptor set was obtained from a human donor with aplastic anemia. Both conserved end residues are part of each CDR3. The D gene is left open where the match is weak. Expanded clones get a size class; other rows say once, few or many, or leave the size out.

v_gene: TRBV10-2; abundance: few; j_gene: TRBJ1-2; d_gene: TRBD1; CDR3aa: CASSEHRGTYGYTF; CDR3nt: TGCGCCAGCAGTGAGCACAGGGGTACCTATGGCTACACCTTC
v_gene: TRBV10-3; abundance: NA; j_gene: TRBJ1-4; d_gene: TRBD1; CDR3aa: CAAGGAHVTNEKLFF; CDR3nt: TGTGCCGCAGGGGGGGCCCACGTAACTAATGAAAAACTGTTTTTC
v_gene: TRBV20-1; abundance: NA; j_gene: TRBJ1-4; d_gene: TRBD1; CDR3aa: CSARPRGQGDEKLFF; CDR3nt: TGCAGTGCTCGCCCCCGGGGACAGGGGGATGAAAAACTGTTTTTT
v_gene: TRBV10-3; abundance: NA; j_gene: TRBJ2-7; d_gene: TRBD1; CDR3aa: CATETGAYEQYF; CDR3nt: TGTGCCACCGAGACAGGGGCCTACGAGCAGTACTTC
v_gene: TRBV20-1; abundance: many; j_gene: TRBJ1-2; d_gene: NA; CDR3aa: CSARDNIGVAGYTF; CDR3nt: TGCAGTGCTAGAGATAATATAGGGGTGGCGGGCTACACCTTC
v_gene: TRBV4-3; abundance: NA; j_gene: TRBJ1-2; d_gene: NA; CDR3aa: CASSRYLGDGYTF; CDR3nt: TGCGCCAGCAGCCGGTATCTGGGGGATGGCTACACCTTC
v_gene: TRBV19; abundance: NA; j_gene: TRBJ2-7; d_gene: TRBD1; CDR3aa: CASSITGRGKDEQYF; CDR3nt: TGTGCCAGTAGTATCACAGGCAGGGGGAAGGACGAGCAGTACTTC
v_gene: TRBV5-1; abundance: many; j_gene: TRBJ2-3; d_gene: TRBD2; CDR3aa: CASSAHSGIIGDTQYF; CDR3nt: TGCGCCAGCAGCGCCCATAGCGGGATCATCGGAGATACGCAGTATTTT
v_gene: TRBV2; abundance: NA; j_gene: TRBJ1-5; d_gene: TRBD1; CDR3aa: CACTGTGFKPQHF; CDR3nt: TGTGCCTGTACCGGGACAGGCTTTAAGCCCCAGCATTTT
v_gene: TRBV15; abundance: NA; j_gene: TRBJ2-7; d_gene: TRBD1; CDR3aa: CATTPGQGDEQYF; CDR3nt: TGTGCCACCACTCCCGGACAGGGGGACGAGCAGTACTTC
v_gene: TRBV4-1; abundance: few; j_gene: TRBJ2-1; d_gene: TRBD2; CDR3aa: CASSQRGGAGSDEQFF; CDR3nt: TGCGCCAGCAGCCAACGGGGGGGGGCCGGGTCTGATGAGCAGTTCTTC
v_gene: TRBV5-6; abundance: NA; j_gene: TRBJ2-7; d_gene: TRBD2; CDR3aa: CASSPGGASGSEQYF; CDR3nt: TGTGCCAGCAGCCCCGGAGGCGCTAGCGGTAGCGAGCAGTACTTC
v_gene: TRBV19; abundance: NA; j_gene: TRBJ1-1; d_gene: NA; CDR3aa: CASSKPNTEAFF; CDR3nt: TGTGCCAGTAGTAAACCTAACACTGAAGCTTTCTTT
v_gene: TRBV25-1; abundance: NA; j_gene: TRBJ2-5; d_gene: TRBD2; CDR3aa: CASSPGLAAETQYF; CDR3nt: TGTGCCAGCAGCCCGGGACTAGCGGCAGAGACCCAGTACTTC
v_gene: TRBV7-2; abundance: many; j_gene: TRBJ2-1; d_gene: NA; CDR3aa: CASSSIRNEQFF; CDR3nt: TGTGCCAGCAGTTCCATTCGCAATGAGCAGTTCTTC
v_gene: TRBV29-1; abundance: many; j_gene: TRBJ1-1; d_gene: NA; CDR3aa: CSVDGPENTEAFF; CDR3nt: TGCAGCGTTGATGGCCCGGAGAACACTGAAGCTTTCTTT